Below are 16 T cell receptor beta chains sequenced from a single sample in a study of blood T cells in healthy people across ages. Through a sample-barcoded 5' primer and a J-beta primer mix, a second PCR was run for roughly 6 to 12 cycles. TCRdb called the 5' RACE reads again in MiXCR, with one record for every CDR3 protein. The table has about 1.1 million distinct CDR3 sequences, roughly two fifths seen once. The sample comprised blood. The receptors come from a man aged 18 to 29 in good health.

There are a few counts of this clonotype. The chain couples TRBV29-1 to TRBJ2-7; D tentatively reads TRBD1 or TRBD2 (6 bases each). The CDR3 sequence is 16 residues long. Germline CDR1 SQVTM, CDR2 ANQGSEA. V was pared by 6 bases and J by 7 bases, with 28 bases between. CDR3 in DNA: TGCAGCGTCGGATCCACGAGGGGGGACGCTAACAATGAGCAGTACTTC. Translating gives CSVGSTRGDANNEQYF.

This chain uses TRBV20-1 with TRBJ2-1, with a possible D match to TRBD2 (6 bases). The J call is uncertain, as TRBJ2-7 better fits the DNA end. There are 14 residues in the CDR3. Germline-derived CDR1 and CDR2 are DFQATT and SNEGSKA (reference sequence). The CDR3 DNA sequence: TGCAGTGCCCTGACGGGACGGGGGTACAATGAGCAGTACTTC. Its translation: CSALTGRGYNEQYF.

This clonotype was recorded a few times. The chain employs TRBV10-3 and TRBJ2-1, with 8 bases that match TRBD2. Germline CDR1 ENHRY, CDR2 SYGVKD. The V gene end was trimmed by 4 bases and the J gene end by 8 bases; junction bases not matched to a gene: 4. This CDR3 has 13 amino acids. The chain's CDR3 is CAISGVRGDEQFF. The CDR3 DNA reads TGTGCCATCAGTGGTGTGCGGGGGGATGAGCAGTTCTTC.

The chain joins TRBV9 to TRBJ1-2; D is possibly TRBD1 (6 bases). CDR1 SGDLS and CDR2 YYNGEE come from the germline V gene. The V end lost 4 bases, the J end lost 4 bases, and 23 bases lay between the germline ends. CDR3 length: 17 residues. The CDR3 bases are TGTGCCAGCAGCATAGAGGTGTGGGGGGGCGCCGTCTATGGCTACACCTTC. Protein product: CASSIEVWGGAVYGYTF.

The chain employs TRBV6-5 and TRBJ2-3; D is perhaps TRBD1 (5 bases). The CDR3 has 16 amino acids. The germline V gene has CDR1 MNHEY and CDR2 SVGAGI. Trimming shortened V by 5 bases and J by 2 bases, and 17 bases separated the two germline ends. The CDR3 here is CASSREDTRYTDTQYF. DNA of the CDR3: TGTGCCAGCAGTCGAGAGGACACTCGTTACACAGATACGCAGTATTTT.

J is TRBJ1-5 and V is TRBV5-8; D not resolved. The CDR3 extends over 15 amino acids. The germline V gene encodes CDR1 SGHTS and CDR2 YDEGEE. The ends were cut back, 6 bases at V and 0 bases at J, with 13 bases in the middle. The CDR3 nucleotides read TGTGCCAGCAACTACGGAGGCTTTAGCAATCAGCCCCAGCATTTT. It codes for CASNYGGFSNQPQHF.

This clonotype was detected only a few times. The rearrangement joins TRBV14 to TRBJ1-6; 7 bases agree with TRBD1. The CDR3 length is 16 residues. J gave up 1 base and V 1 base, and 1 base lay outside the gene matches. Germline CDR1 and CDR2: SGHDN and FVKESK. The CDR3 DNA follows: TGTGCCAGCAGCCAAGTGACAGGGTCCTATAATTCACCCCTCCACTTT. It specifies CASSQVTGSYNSPLHF.

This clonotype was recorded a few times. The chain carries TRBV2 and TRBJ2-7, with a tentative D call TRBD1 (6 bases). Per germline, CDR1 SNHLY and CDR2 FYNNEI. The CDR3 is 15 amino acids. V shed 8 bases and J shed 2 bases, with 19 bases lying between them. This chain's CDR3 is CASSNLDRRTYEQYF. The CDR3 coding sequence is TGTGCCAGCTCAAATTTAGACAGGAGAACCTACGAGCAGTACTTC.

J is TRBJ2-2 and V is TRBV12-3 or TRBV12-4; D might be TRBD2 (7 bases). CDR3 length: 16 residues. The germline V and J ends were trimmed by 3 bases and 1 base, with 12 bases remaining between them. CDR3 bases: TGTGCCAGCAGTTTCGGGCGGGGGCTGAACACCGGGGAGCTGTTTTTT. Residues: CASSFGRGLNTGELFF.

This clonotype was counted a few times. The CDR3 loop is CASSHKTGTRGYTF. CDR3 nucleotides: TGTGCCAGCAGCCATAAGACGGGTACGCGGGGCTACACCTTC. The gene calls are TRBV4-2 and TRBJ1-2; no clear D gene. In germline, CDR1 is LGHNA, CDR2 YNFKEQ. This CDR3 is built from 14 residues. Trimming removed 3 bases at V and 8 bases at J, with 16 bases between.

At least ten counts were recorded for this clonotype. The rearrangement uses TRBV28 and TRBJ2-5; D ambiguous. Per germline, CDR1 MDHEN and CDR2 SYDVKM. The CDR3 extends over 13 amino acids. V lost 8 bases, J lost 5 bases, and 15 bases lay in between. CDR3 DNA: TGTGCCAGCTACCGTGAGGTCGGGGAGACCCAGTACTTC. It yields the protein CASYREVGETQYF.

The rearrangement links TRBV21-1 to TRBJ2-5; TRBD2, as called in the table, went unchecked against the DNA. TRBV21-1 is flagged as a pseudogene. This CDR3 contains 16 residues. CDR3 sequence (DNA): TGTGCCAGCAGCAAAGGGCTCGGGGGGGATCAAGAGACCCAGTACTTC. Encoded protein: CASSKGLGGDQETQYF.

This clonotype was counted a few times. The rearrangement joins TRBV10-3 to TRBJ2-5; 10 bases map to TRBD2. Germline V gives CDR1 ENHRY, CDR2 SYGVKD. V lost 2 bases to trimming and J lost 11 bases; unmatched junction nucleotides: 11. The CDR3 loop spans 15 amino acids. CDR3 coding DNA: TGTGCCATCAGTGAGCGAGCGGGGGGGCGGGATGAGCAGTACTTC. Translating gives CAISERAGGRDEQYF.

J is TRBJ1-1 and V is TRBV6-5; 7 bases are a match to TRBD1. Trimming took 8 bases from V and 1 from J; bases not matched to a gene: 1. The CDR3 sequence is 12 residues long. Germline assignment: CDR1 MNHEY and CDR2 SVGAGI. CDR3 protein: CASQGENTEAFF. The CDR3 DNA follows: TGTGCCAGCCAGGGGGAGAACACTGAAGCTTTCTTT.

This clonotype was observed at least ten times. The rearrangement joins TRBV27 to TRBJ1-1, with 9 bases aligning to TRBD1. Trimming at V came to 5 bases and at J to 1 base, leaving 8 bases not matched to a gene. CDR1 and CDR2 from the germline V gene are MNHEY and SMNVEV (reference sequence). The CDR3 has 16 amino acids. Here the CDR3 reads CASSTGQGWGNTEAFF. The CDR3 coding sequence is TGTGCCAGCAGTACGGGACAGGGTTGGGGGAACACTGAAGCTTTCTTT.

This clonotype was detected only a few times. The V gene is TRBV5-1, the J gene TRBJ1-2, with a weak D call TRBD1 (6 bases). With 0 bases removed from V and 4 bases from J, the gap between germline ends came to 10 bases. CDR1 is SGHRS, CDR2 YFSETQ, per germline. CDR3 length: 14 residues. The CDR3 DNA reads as TGCGCCAGCAGCTTGGGACAGGAGGTCTATGGCTACACCTTC. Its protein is CASSLGQEVYGYTF. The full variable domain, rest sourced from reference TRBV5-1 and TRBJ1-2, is KAGVTQTPRYLIKTRGQQVTLSCSPISGHRSVSWYQQTPGQGLQFLFEYFSETQRNKGNFPGRFSGRQFSNSRSEMNVSTLELGDSALYLCASSLGQEVYGYTFGSGTRLTVV.